The 23 T cell receptor beta chains in this list originate from one sample, sequenced in a study of blood T cell repertoires in COVID-19. Produced via immunoSEQ multiplex PCR; TCRdb's table is partial and in-frame only. The table has 140,000 or so clones, roughly 89% seen once. The source material was peripheral blood. These receptors were taken from a human donor in a cohort sampled during active COVID-19.

The chain recombines TRBV6-4 with TRBJ2-7, with D perhaps matching TRBD1 (6 bases). CDR3 size: 15 residues. V was cut by 4 bases and J by 0 bases, with 13 bases left in between. Germline CDR1 reads MRHNA; CDR2 reads SNTAGT. CDR3 region: CASSAEPGHSYEQYF. CDR3 bases: TGTGCCAGCAGTGCCGAACCGGGACACTCCTACGAGCAGTACTTC.

This clone is a singleton in its sample. The chain joins TRBV20-1 to TRBJ1-1, with TRBD1 matching over 9 bases. CDR1 and CDR2 (germline): DFQATT, SNEGSKA (reference sequence). CDR3 size: 15 residues. J lost 3 bases, V lost 3 bases, and 8 bases had no gene match. CDR3 amino acids: CSASSSTGGYTEAFF. CDR3 coding DNA: TGCAGTGCTAGTTCATCGACAGGGGGGTACACTGAAGCTTTCTTT.

The V and J genes are TRBV7-8 and TRBJ2-2, with TRBD2 identical over 10 bases. The V segment lost 8 bases and the J segment 6 bases; nucleotides outside the gene matches: 15. This CDR3 region has 17 residues. Germline V gene sequence: CDR1 SGHVS, CDR2 FQNEAQ. CDR3: CASRLVAGGFTSGELFF. The CDR3 region has the DNA TGTGCCAGCCGCCTGGTAGCGGGGGGCTTCACGTCCGGGGAGCTGTTTTTT.

The rearrangement joins TRBV10-3 to TRBJ2-7; D may be TRBD1 (6 bases). Per germline, CDR1 ENHRY and CDR2 SYGVKD. V was clipped by 5 bases and J by 2 bases, with 13 bases between them. The CDR3 runs to 14 residues. CDR3 coding DNA: TGTGCCATCAGTCTAAACGGACAGACCTACGAGCAGTACTTC. Amino acids: CAISLNGQTYEQYF.

As for this clone: Other DNA sequences within the sample encode an identical CDR3. The chain is built from TRBV7-2 and TRBJ2-3; D ambiguous. The CDR3 has 14 residues. Germline-derived CDR1 and CDR2 are SGHTA and FQGNSA. Trimming pared 1 base from V and 1 base from J, leaving 6 bases between. CDR3 region: CASSLGPGTDTQYF. CDR3 coding DNA: TGTGCCAGCAGCTTAGGCCCAGGCACAGATACGCAGTATTTT.

V is TRBV4-1 and J is TRBJ1-2; TRBD1 matches at 8 bases. In germline, CDR1 is MGHRA, CDR2 YSYEKL. V was pared by 2 bases and J by 8 bases, with 25 bases of the junction left unmatched. The CDR3 length is 20 residues. The CDR3 DNA reads as TGCGCCAGCAGCCAATTCAGATCGGGACGGGACAGGACTCTTCTTGGGGGCTACACCTTC. Its translation: CASSQFRSGRDRTLLGGYTF.

This clone was picked up one time. This CDR3 is CASSVGRGRRNEQYF. The CDR3 nucleotides read TGTGCCAGCAGCGTAGGGCGGGGGCGTAGGAACGAGCAGTACTTC. The chain carries TRBV9 and TRBJ2-7, with a weak D call TRBD2 (7 bases). The germline CDR1 and CDR2 sequences are SGDLS and YYNGEE. The V gene lost 0 bases and the J gene lost 5 bases, with 15 bases spanning the gap. This CDR3 region has 15 residues. The entire variable domain, with the rest obtained from reference TRBV9 and TRBJ2-7, is as follows: DSGVTQTPKHLITATGQRVTLRCSPRSGDLSVYWYQQSLDQGLQFLIQYYNGEERAKGNILERFSAQQFPDLHSELNLSSLELGDSALYFCASSVGRGRRNEQYFGPGTRLTVT.

The rearrangement joins TRBV11-2 to TRBJ2-2, with D possibly matching TRBD1 (6 bases). V was pared by 1 base and J by 6 bases, with 12 bases between. Germline CDR1 is SGHAT and CDR2 is FQNNGV. The CDR3 runs to 15 residues. The CDR3 DNA is TGTGCCAGCAGCTTAGGTGTGGGGGCGTCCGGGGAGCTGTTTTTT. Translation: CASSLGVGASGELFF.

The gene calls are TRBV7-2 and TRBJ2-6, with a weak D call TRBD1 (6 bases). CDR1 SGHTA and CDR2 FQGNSA come from the germline V gene. The CDR3 consists of 15 residues. V gave up 6 bases and J gave up 3 bases, with 12 bases separating them. The CDR3 is CASSSGVGGANVLTF. In DNA form, the CDR3 reads TGTGCCAGCAGTTCAGGGGTAGGTGGGGCCAACGTCCTGACTTTC.

The gene calls are TRBV7-9 and TRBJ1-1, with 7 nucleotides matching TRBD1. V lost 4 bases and J lost 3; bases outside the gene matches: 5. CDR1 and CDR2 from the germline V gene are SEHNR and FQNEAQ (reference sequence). This CDR3 spans 14 amino acids. The CDR3 loop is CASSYGQVYTEAFF. The CDR3 DNA sequence: TGTGCCAGCAGCTACGGACAGGTGTACACTGAAGCTTTCTTT.

V usage is TRBV10-3 and J usage is TRBJ2-1; D possibly corresponds to TRBD2 (6 bases). Germline loops: CDR1 ENHRY, CDR2 SYGVKD. V was trimmed by 6 bases and J by 0 bases, leaving 9 bases between them. This CDR3 has 14 residues. This chain's CDR3 is CAISGGSSYNEQFF. DNA of the CDR3: TGTGCCATCAGCGGGGGAAGCTCCTACAATGAGCAGTTCTTC.

Only one count was recorded for this clone. This sequence joins TRBV3-1 (or the pseudogene TRBV3-2) and TRBJ1-2, with 7 bases lining up with TRBD1. Germline V gene data show CDR1 as LGHDT and CDR2 as YNNKEL (reference sequence). V lost 5 bases, J lost 6 bases, and 6 bases stayed unmatched. The CDR3 loop spans 13 amino acids. This CDR3 reads CASSYDRVNGYTF. In DNA, the CDR3 is TGTGCCAGCAGCTACGACAGGGTCAATGGCTACACCTTC.

The V gene is TRBV7-9, the J gene TRBJ1-1, with D possibly matching TRBD1 (5 bases). This CDR3 region has 17 residues. V was cut by 5 bases and J by 0 bases, with 19 bases left in between. Germline CDR1 SEHNR, CDR2 FQNEAQ (reference sequence). In DNA, the CDR3 is TGTGCCAGCAGCCCAAGGGTGAAGACAGATATGAACACTGAAGCTTTCTTT. Encoded protein: CASSPRVKTDMNTEAFF.

V usage is TRBV6-5 and J usage is TRBJ2-5; TRBD2 aligns across 9 bases. CDR3 length: 16 residues. V trimming: 3 bases; J trimming: 4 bases; junction bases outside the gene matches: 9. Per the germline V gene, CDR1 is MNHEY and CDR2 is SVGAGI. The CDR3 DNA reads TGTGCCAGCAGTTATGGTGCGGGGGGGATCGCAGAGACCCAGTACTTC. Protein product: CASSYGAGGIAETQYF.

The chain employs TRBV7-2 and TRBJ1-3, with 7 bases identical to TRBD1. Germline V gene data show CDR1 as SGHTA and CDR2 as FQGNSA. Trimming took 3 bases from V and 4 from J; bases not matched to a gene: 12. CDR3 length: 17 residues. The CDR3 spells CASSFMPYRGTGNTIYF. The CDR3 DNA sequence: TGTGCCAGCAGCTTTATGCCATACAGGGGAACGGGAAACACCATATATTTT.

This chain connects TRBV10-3 to TRBJ1-1, with D possibly matching TRBD1 (6 bases). The ends were cut back, 6 bases at V and 5 bases at J, with 16 bases in the middle. The CDR3 has 14 amino acids. Germline values: CDR1 ENHRY, CDR2 SYGVKD. This CDR3 reads CAISDQGGGTEAFF. As DNA, the CDR3 is TGTGCCATCAGCGATCAGGGAGGGGGAACTGAAGCTTTCTTT.

The rearrangement uses TRBV15 and TRBJ2-3, with 11 bases lining up with TRBD2. This CDR3 has 18 residues. Trimming took 5 bases from V and 4 from J; bases not matched to a gene: 14. Germline values: CDR1 LNHNV, CDR2 YYDKDF (reference sequence). Written as DNA, the CDR3 is TGTGCCACCAGCGGTAGCGGGGGGGCCCGTTTTGGGGCAGATACGCAGTATTTT. Protein sequence: CATSGSGGARFGADTQYF.

The chain has TRBV6-5 and TRBJ1-2; tentative D call: TRBD1 (6 bases). The germline V gene encodes CDR1 MNHEY and CDR2 SVGAGI. V gave up 8 bases and J gave up 8 bases, with 12 bases separating them. The CDR3 sequence is 11 residues long. This CDR3 is CASAGGLGYTF. For the CDR3, the DNA is TGTGCCAGCGCGGGGGGCTTAGGCTACACCTTC.

As regards this clone: Other DNA sequences in the sample encode the same CDR3. The chain carries TRBV7-3 and TRBJ2-3; D is perhaps TRBD1 (5 bases). V was clipped by 3 bases and J by 2 bases, with 9 bases between them. This CDR3 contains 14 residues. Germline-derived CDR1 and CDR2 are SGHTA and FQGTGA. The CDR3 is CASSLQGFTDTQYF. DNA for the CDR3: TGTGCCAGCAGCTTGCAGGGATTCACAGATACGCAGTATTTT.

The gene calls are TRBV7-9 and TRBJ2-3; 7 nucleotides align to TRBD2. After removal of 1 base from V and 2 bases from J, the junction contained 6 bases not matched to a gene. The CDR3 totals 16 residues. CDR1 and CDR2 from the germline V gene are SEHNR and FQNEAQ (reference sequence). DNA for the CDR3: TGTGCCAGCAGCTTAGTCGGGCTAGCGGTCACAGATACGCAGTATTTT. This gives the protein CASSLVGLAVTDTQYF. The full variable domain, its missing parts supplied by reference TRBV7-9 and TRBJ2-3, is DTGVSQNPRHKITKRGQNVTFRCDPISEHNRLYWYRQTLGQGPEFLTYFQNEAQLEKSRLLSDRFSAERPKGSFSTLEIQRTEQGDSAMYLCASSLVGLAVTDTQYFGPGTRLTVL.

The chain is built from TRBV14 and TRBJ2-5, with D perhaps matching TRBD1 (6 bases). The V and J ends lost 0 bases and 2 bases respectively, with 13 bases between them. Per germline, CDR1 SGHDN and CDR2 FVKESK. CDR3 length: 16 amino acids. The CDR3 here is CASSQERGTTQETQYF. The CDR3 DNA follows: TGTGCCAGCAGCCAAGAAAGAGGGACAACTCAAGAGACCCAGTACTTC.

J is TRBJ2-5 and V is TRBV2, with no clear D. The CDR3 consists of 12 residues. V dropped 2 bases and J dropped 4 bases, with 5 bases sitting between them. Germline lookup yields CDR1 SNHLY and CDR2 FYNNEI. The CDR3 region has the DNA TGTGCCAGCAGTGAAAACTCAGAGACCCAGTACTTC. As protein: CASSENSETQYF.

This chain joins TRBV24-1 and TRBJ2-1, with a weak D call TRBD2 (6 bases). CDR3 size: 16 residues. Germline-derived CDR1 and CDR2 are KGHDR and SFDVKD. Trimming removed 4 bases from V and 0 bases from J, with 12 bases in between. The CDR3 nucleotides read TGTGCCACCAGTGACCCACGGGGGAGCTCCTACAATGAGCAGTTCTTC. Residues: CATSDPRGSSYNEQFF.